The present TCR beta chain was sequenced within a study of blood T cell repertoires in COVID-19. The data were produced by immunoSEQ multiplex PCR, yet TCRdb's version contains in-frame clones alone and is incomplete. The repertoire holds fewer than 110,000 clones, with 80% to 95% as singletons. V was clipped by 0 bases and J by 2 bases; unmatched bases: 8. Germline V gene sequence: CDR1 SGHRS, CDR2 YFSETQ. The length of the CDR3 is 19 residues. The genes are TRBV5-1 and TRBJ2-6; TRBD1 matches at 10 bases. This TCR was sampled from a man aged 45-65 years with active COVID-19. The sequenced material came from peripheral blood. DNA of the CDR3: TGCGCCAGCAGCTTGGGGACCGGGACAGGGGTAGCTGGGGCCAACGTCCTGACTTTC. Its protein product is CASSLGTGTGVAGANVLTF.